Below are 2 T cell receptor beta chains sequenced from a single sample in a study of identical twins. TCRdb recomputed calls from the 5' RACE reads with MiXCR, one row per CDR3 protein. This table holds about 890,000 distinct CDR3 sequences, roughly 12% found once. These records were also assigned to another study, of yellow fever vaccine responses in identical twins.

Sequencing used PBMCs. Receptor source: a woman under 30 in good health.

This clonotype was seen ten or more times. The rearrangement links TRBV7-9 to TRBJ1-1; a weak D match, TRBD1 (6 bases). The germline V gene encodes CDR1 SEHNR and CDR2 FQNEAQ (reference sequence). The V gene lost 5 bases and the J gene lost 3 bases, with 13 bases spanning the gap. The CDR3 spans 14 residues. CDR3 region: CASSKGHEDTEAFF. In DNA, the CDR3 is TGTGCCAGCAGCAAGGGACATGAGGACACTGAAGCTTTCTTT.

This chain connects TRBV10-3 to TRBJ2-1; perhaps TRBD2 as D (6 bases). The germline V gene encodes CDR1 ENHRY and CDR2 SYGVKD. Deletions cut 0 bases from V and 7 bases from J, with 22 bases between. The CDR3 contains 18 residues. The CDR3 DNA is TGTGCCATCAGTGAGTCGATGACCCTAGCGCTGCCGGGGAATGAGCAGTTCTTC. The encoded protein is CAISESMTLALPGNEQFF.